This T cell receptor beta chain was captured in a study of tumor-infiltrating lymphocytes in primary liver carcinoma. Study context: Patients were men and women aged 30 to 69 years.

Using a constant-region primer together with ProtoScript II reverse transcriptase, TCR beta cDNA was made from 500 to 650 ng of total RNA. Three rounds of nested multiplex PCR with slightly modified ARM-PCR produced TCR beta libraries. With TRBV1-TRBV30 forward primers and a C-beta reverse primer, the first two PCR rounds were run for roughly 10 cycles each. TCRdb redid the calling of the multiplex PCR reads with MiXCR, one entry per CDR3 protein. The table shows tens of thousands of distinct CDR3 sequences, with around 70% occurring only once. The CDR3 spans 14 residues. On this clonotype: Its antigen is still unknown. Mismatch with germline at one junction end may stem from a read error.

Both RNA and DNA were isolated together from about 21-30 mg of bulk tissue that had not been sorted. Infection with HBV was chronic in patients; they were treatment-naive. Notes on the study in general: Compared with blood, tumor repertoires held significantly more in their top 250 clones.

Sequencing was done on a sample of liver tumor tissue from sampling region 1. Subset reported: tumor region T1, superior pole. This chain links TRBV12-3 or TRBV12-4 with TRBJ2-2; D is perhaps TRBD1 or TRBD2 (5 bases each). This TCR came from a middle-aged man with primary liver carcinoma and hepatitis B virus infection. The CDR3 here is CASSLGRNTRELLF. As DNA, the CDR3 is TGTGCCAGCAGTTTAGGGCGGAACACCAGGGAGCTGCTTTTT.